This is a list of T cell receptor beta chains from one sample in a study of type 1 regulatory T cells. The antigens of these receptors remain unknown. TCRdb itself ran the reads through MiXCR, one entry per CDR3 protein. The sample carries under 3,500 distinct CDR3 sequences, 6.5% to 8.5% recorded once. Sequencing used cultured T cells, either the whole culture or a sorted T cell fraction (not recorded which). These receptors were collected from a human donor in good health. The CDR3 runs from the conserved cysteine through the conserved F or W. The order of the fields is CDR3 length, clone size, V gene, D gene, J gene, CDR3 protein, CDR3 DNA. D genes are given only for firm matches. Where a row states a size, it is once, few, many or the class of an expanded clone; other rows omit it.

cdr3_length: 15; clone_size: medium-sized; v_call: TRBV7-3; d_call: TRBD2; j_call: TRBJ2-7; cdr3_aa: CASSLGLAGAYEQYF; cdr3_nt: TGTGCCAGCAGCTTGGGACTAGCGGGAGCTTACGAGCAGTACTTC
cdr3_length: 15; clone_size: medium-sized; v_call: TRBV5-1; d_call: NA; j_call: TRBJ2-1; cdr3_aa: CASSYGGPYLDEQFF; cdr3_nt: TGCGCCAGCAGCTACGGGGGACCCTACTTGGATGAGCAGTTCTTC
cdr3_length: 11; clone_size: medium-sized; v_call: TRBV24-1; d_call: NA; j_call: TRBJ2-1; cdr3_aa: CATSVLDEQFF; cdr3_nt: TGTGCCACCAGTGTGCTAGATGAGCAGTTCTTC
cdr3_length: 15; clone_size: many; v_call: TRBV12-3/TRBV12-4; d_call: TRBD2; j_call: TRBJ2-7; cdr3_aa: CASRPGGSGTYEQYF; cdr3_nt: TGTGCCAGCAGGCCCGGGGGTAGCGGGACCTACGAGCAGTACTTC
cdr3_length: 17; clone_size: medium-sized; v_call: TRBV29-1; d_call: NA; j_call: TRBJ1-1; cdr3_aa: CSVGEGLRVGKNTEAFF; cdr3_nt: TGCAGCGTTGGCGAGGGTCTGAGGGTCGGAAAGAACACTGAAGCTTTCTTT
cdr3_length: 16; clone_size: medium-sized; v_call: TRBV13; d_call: NA; j_call: TRBJ2-5; cdr3_aa: CASSYRTDWAQETQYF; cdr3_nt: TGTGCCAGCAGCTATCGGACGGACTGGGCCCAAGAGACCCAGTACTTC
cdr3_length: 12; clone_size: medium-sized; v_call: TRBV2; d_call: NA; j_call: TRBJ1-1; cdr3_aa: CASSEQGPEAFF; cdr3_nt: TGTGCCAGCAGTGAACAGGGTCCTGAAGCTTTCTTT
cdr3_length: 16; clone_size: medium-sized; v_call: TRBV9; d_call: TRBD2; j_call: TRBJ2-3; cdr3_aa: CASSVGLAGDPDTQYF; cdr3_nt: TGTGCCAGCAGCGTAGGACTAGCGGGAGACCCAGATACGCAGTATTTT
cdr3_length: 14; clone_size: large; v_call: TRBV7-2; d_call: NA; j_call: TRBJ2-7; cdr3_aa: CASSFRTNSYEQYF; cdr3_nt: TGTGCCAGCAGCTTCCGGACTAATTCCTACGAGCAGTACTTC
cdr3_length: 18; clone_size: medium-sized; v_call: TRBV4-2; d_call: NA; j_call: TRBJ2-3; cdr3_aa: CASSQGVLADASTDTQYF; cdr3_nt: TGTGCCAGCAGCCAAGGAGTGTTGGCGGACGCGAGCACAGATACGCAGTATTTT
cdr3_length: 15; clone_size: medium-sized; v_call: TRBV7-8; d_call: TRBD2; j_call: TRBJ2-1; cdr3_aa: CASSSGGTSYNEQFF; cdr3_nt: TGTGCCAGCAGCAGCGGGGGAACCTCCTACAATGAGCAGTTCTTC
cdr3_length: 13; clone_size: large; v_call: TRBV7-3; d_call: NA; j_call: TRBJ1-1; cdr3_aa: CASSLNLDTEAFF; cdr3_nt: TGTGCCAGCAGCTTAAATCTGGACACTGAAGCTTTCTTT
cdr3_length: 12; clone_size: medium-sized; v_call: TRBV7-2; d_call: NA; j_call: TRBJ2-3; cdr3_aa: CASSSPRGTQYF; cdr3_nt: TGTGCCAGCAGCTCACCCAGGGGTACGCAGTATTTT
cdr3_length: 15; clone_size: medium-sized; v_call: TRBV11-2; d_call: TRBD2; j_call: TRBJ2-5; cdr3_aa: CASSLDLGLFETQYF; cdr3_nt: TGTGCCAGCAGCTTAGATCTGGGACTATTTGAGACCCAGTACTTC
cdr3_length: 15; clone_size: medium-sized; v_call: TRBV10-3; d_call: NA; j_call: TRBJ1-4; cdr3_aa: CAISEGGLSNEKLFF; cdr3_nt: TGTGCCATCAGTGAAGGTGGTCTCTCTAATGAAAAACTGTTTTTT
cdr3_length: 11; clone_size: medium-sized; v_call: TRBV3-1; d_call: NA; j_call: TRBJ2-7; cdr3_aa: CASSQQGEQYF; cdr3_nt: TGTGCCAGCAGCCAACAAGGGGAGCAGTACTTC
cdr3_length: 13; clone_size: medium-sized; v_call: TRBV2; d_call: NA; j_call: TRBJ2-2; cdr3_aa: CASSGGGTGELFF; cdr3_nt: TGTGCCAGCAGTGGAGGGGGCACCGGGGAGCTGTTTTTT
cdr3_length: 12; clone_size: NA; v_call: TRBV20-1; d_call: NA; j_call: TRBJ2-7; cdr3_aa: CSARFLNYEQYF; cdr3_nt: TGCAGTGCTAGATTCCTCAATTACGAGCAGTACTTC
cdr3_length: 15; clone_size: many; v_call: TRBV5-4; d_call: NA; j_call: TRBJ2-7; cdr3_aa: CASSLKNGRLEEQYF; cdr3_nt: TGTGCCAGCAGCTTGAAGAACGGGAGATTGGAAGAGCAGTACTTC
cdr3_length: 18; clone_size: medium-sized; v_call: TRBV13; d_call: NA; j_call: TRBJ2-1; cdr3_aa: CASTKGGRGLSSYNEQFF; cdr3_nt: TGTGCCAGCACTAAGGGGGGACGAGGACTTAGCTCCTACAATGAGCAGTTCTTC
cdr3_length: 11; clone_size: medium-sized; v_call: TRBV29-1; d_call: TRBD1; j_call: TRBJ2-7; cdr3_aa: CSAGQGYEQYF; cdr3_nt: TGCAGCGCGGGACAGGGTTACGAGCAGTACTTC
cdr3_length: 23; clone_size: medium-sized; v_call: TRBV11-2; d_call: TRBD2; j_call: TRBJ2-1; cdr3_aa: CASSLGTSGRAGSFLGSYNEQFF; cdr3_nt: TGTGCCAGCAGCTTAGGGACTAGCGGGAGGGCCGGGAGTTTTTTAGGCTCCTACAATGAGCAGTTCTTC
cdr3_length: 16; clone_size: many; v_call: TRBV5-8; d_call: TRBD1; j_call: TRBJ2-7; cdr3_aa: CASSLSRRTGENEQYF; cdr3_nt: TGTGCCAGCAGCTTGTCCAGGAGGACAGGGGAGAACGAGCAGTACTTC
cdr3_length: 14; clone_size: medium-sized; v_call: TRBV7-2; d_call: NA; j_call: TRBJ2-5; cdr3_aa: CASSSRLGAETQYF; cdr3_nt: TGTGCCAGCAGCTCCCGGTTAGGGGCGGAGACCCAGTACTTC
cdr3_length: 16; clone_size: large; v_call: TRBV2; d_call: TRBD2; j_call: TRBJ2-1; cdr3_aa: CASSEEGGSSYNEQFF; cdr3_nt: TGTGCCAGCAGTGAAGAGGGAGGGAGCTCCTACAATGAGCAGTTCTTC
cdr3_length: 16; clone_size: medium-sized; v_call: TRBV6-1; d_call: NA; j_call: TRBJ2-1; cdr3_aa: CASSSPRRDWGNEQFF; cdr3_nt: TGTGCCAGCAGCTCGCCCCGGCGGGACTGGGGGAATGAGCAGTTCTTC
cdr3_length: 15; clone_size: few; v_call: TRBV12-3/TRBV12-4; d_call: NA; j_call: TRBJ2-7; cdr3_aa: CAISLSGTPPYEQYF; cdr3_nt: TGTGCCATCAGTTTGTCCGGGACACCACCCTACGAGCAGTACTTC
cdr3_length: 15; clone_size: medium-sized; v_call: TRBV19; d_call: NA; j_call: TRBJ2-1; cdr3_aa: CASSIGQNSYNEQFF; cdr3_nt: TGTGCCAGTAGTATAGGCCAGAACTCCTACAATGAGCAGTTCTTC
cdr3_length: 14; clone_size: medium-sized; v_call: TRBV20-1; d_call: TRBD1; j_call: TRBJ2-7; cdr3_aa: CSEQTGTGGHEQYF; cdr3_nt: TGCAGTGAACAGACCGGGACAGGGGGCCACGAGCAGTACTTC
cdr3_length: 13; clone_size: medium-sized; v_call: TRBV6-1; d_call: NA; j_call: TRBJ1-2; cdr3_aa: CASSTRDTDGYTF; cdr3_nt: TGTGCCAGCAGTACCCGGGACACTGACGGCTACACCTTC
cdr3_length: 13; clone_size: medium-sized; v_call: TRBV6-5; d_call: NA; j_call: TRBJ1-1; cdr3_aa: CASSYRGNTEAFF; cdr3_nt: TGTGCCAGCAGTTACCGGGGAAACACTGAAGCTTTCTTT
cdr3_length: 14; clone_size: medium-sized; v_call: TRBV9; d_call: NA; j_call: TRBJ1-5; cdr3_aa: CASSGNTVGQPQHF; cdr3_nt: TGTGCCAGCAGCGGAAACACAGTCGGTCAGCCCCAGCATTTT
cdr3_length: 12; clone_size: medium-sized; v_call: TRBV7-2; d_call: NA; j_call: TRBJ2-7; cdr3_aa: CASSLQGNEQYF; cdr3_nt: TGTGCCAGCAGCTTACAAGGAAACGAGCAGTACTTC
cdr3_length: 16; clone_size: medium-sized; v_call: TRBV6-2/TRBV6-3; d_call: NA; j_call: TRBJ2-3; cdr3_aa: CASSYPGSSSTDTQYF; cdr3_nt: TGTGCCAGCAGTTACCCCGGGTCCTCTAGCACAGATACGCAGTATTTT
cdr3_length: 17; clone_size: medium-sized; v_call: TRBV12-3/TRBV12-4; d_call: TRBD1; j_call: TRBJ2-3; cdr3_aa: CASSLSGTGTSTDTQYF; cdr3_nt: TGTGCCAGCAGTTTATCCGGGACAGGGACTAGCACAGATACGCAGTATTTT
cdr3_length: 16; clone_size: medium-sized; v_call: TRBV5-1; d_call: TRBD1; j_call: TRBJ2-3; cdr3_aa: CASSETGQGAADTQYF; cdr3_nt: TGCGCCAGCAGCGAAACGGGACAGGGGGCCGCAGATACGCAGTATTTT
cdr3_length: 15; clone_size: medium-sized; v_call: TRBV27; d_call: TRBD1; j_call: TRBJ2-1; cdr3_aa: CASSPIRDRHNEQFF; cdr3_nt: TGTGCCAGCAGTCCGATCCGGGACAGGCACAATGAGCAGTTCTTC
cdr3_length: 16; clone_size: once; v_call: TRBV20-1; d_call: NA; j_call: TRBJ2-7; cdr3_aa: CSARDSWTAIPTERYF; cdr3_nt: TGTAGTGCTAGAGATAGTTGGACAGCGATACCTACGGAGCGGTACTTC
cdr3_length: 17; clone_size: medium-sized; v_call: TRBV20-1; d_call: TRBD2; j_call: TRBJ2-5; cdr3_aa: CSARRGGAGVPPETQYF; cdr3_nt: TGCAGTGCTAGAAGGGGTGGGGCGGGAGTCCCTCCAGAGACCCAGTACTTC
cdr3_length: 13; clone_size: medium-sized; v_call: TRBV6-2/TRBV6-3; d_call: NA; j_call: TRBJ2-1; cdr3_aa: CASSLPAGHEQFF; cdr3_nt: TGTGCCAGCAGTCTTCCCGCAGGGCATGAGCAGTTCTTC
cdr3_length: 13; clone_size: medium-sized; v_call: TRBV20-1; d_call: NA; j_call: TRBJ2-3; cdr3_aa: CSAGSGSTDTQYF; cdr3_nt: TGCAGTGCCGGGAGCGGTAGCACAGATACGCAGTATTTT
cdr3_length: 16; clone_size: many; v_call: TRBV18; d_call: TRBD1; j_call: TRBJ1-6; cdr3_aa: CASSQNGGQNNSPLHF; cdr3_nt: TGTGCCAGCTCACAGAACGGGGGACAGAATAATTCACCCCTCCACTTT
cdr3_length: 12; clone_size: medium-sized; v_call: TRBV12-3/TRBV12-4; d_call: TRBD1; j_call: TRBJ1-4; cdr3_aa: CASSRNRGQLFF; cdr3_nt: TGTGCCAGCAGCCGGAACAGGGGGCAACTGTTTTTT
cdr3_length: 15; clone_size: medium-sized; v_call: TRBV7-8; d_call: TRBD2; j_call: TRBJ2-3; cdr3_aa: CASSPLAGLTDTQYF; cdr3_nt: TGTGCCAGCAGCCCCCTAGCGGGCCTCACAGATACGCAGTATTTT
cdr3_length: 15; clone_size: medium-sized; v_call: TRBV4-2; d_call: TRBD2; j_call: TRBJ2-7; cdr3_aa: CASSQDLAGGREQYF; cdr3_nt: TGTGCCAGCAGCCAAGACCTAGCGGGAGGTAGAGAGCAGTACTTC
cdr3_length: 15; clone_size: medium-sized; v_call: TRBV10-3; d_call: TRBD2; j_call: TRBJ2-3; cdr3_aa: CAISEIAGGTDTQYF; cdr3_nt: TGTGCCATCAGTGAAATAGCGGGAGGGACAGATACGCAGTATTTT
cdr3_length: 13; clone_size: medium-sized; v_call: TRBV7-2; d_call: NA; j_call: TRBJ2-5; cdr3_aa: CASSLGVRETQYF; cdr3_nt: TGTGCCAGCAGCTTGGGGGTACGGGAGACCCAGTACTTC
cdr3_length: 16; clone_size: medium-sized; v_call: TRBV15; d_call: NA; j_call: TRBJ2-1; cdr3_aa: CATSRDAAPLGNEQFF; cdr3_nt: TGTGCCACCAGCAGGGATGCCGCTCCTCTGGGGAATGAGCAGTTCTTC
cdr3_length: 15; clone_size: medium-sized; v_call: TRBV5-1; d_call: TRBD1; j_call: TRBJ2-2; cdr3_aa: CASSPGTGISGELFF; cdr3_nt: TGCGCCAGCAGCCCCGGGACAGGGATTTCCGGGGAGCTGTTTTTT
cdr3_length: 14; clone_size: medium-sized; v_call: TRBV24-1; d_call: NA; j_call: TRBJ2-2; cdr3_aa: CATSAEATAGELFF; cdr3_nt: TGTGCCACCAGTGCGGAGGCTACCGCCGGGGAGCTGTTTTTT
cdr3_length: 16; clone_size: medium-sized; v_call: TRBV18; d_call: TRBD1; j_call: TRBJ1-5; cdr3_aa: CASSPDRGRSNQPQHF; cdr3_nt: TGTGCCAGCTCACCAGACAGGGGAAGAAGCAATCAGCCCCAGCATTTT
cdr3_length: 13; clone_size: NA; v_call: TRBV7-9; d_call: NA; j_call: TRBJ1-1; cdr3_aa: CASSARDVGEAGW; cdr3_nt: TGTGCCAGCAGCGCCCGGGACGTGGGAGAAGCGGGCTGG